This T cell receptor beta chain was documented in a study of cytomegalovirus exposure and HLA in healthy donors. PCR was performed using 60 Vbeta and 13 Jbeta primers. Data came from immunoSEQ multiplex PCR; TCRdb stores just in-frame clones and leaves some out. The top ten hold about 2.8% of the sample, which has fewer than 130,000 clones, 74% seen once. Germline-derived CDR1 and CDR2 are SGHNT and YYREEE (reference sequence). The CDR3 consists of 15 residues. V dropped 1 base and J dropped 2; count of bases not matched to a gene: 6. V and J are TRBV5-4 and TRBJ2-7; 7 bases fit TRBD2. Sequencing used PBMCs. This receptor was taken from a man over 45 in good health and CMV-seropositive. The chain's CDR3 is CASSLRSGATYEQYF. The DNA for the CDR3 is TGTGCCAGCAGCTTGAGAAGCGGGGCAACCTACGAGCAGTACTTC.